Sequencing of this T cell receptor beta chain was carried out in a study of a mutant IDH1 vaccine in newly diagnosed glioma. Study-level background: Before enrollment, patients got radiotherapy alone, temozolomide alone, or mostly the combination.

Germline V gene sequence: CDR1 SGHDN, CDR2 FVKESK. The CDR3 runs 14 residues. V was clipped by 4 bases and J by 10 bases, with 19 bases between them. Time point denoted: baseline, week 1 (first vaccination visit). Treatment in this sample: pre-vaccination baseline after standard-of-care therapy. Using immunoSEQ multiplex PCR, the repertoire was profiled, and TCRdb retains in-frame clones only, with some absent. The sample contains tens of thousands of clones, approximately 80% of which appear only once. This sequence originates from a man in his thirties or forties with glioma. V and J are TRBV14 and TRBJ1-1; D may be TRBD1 (6 bases). The sample consisted of PBMCs, taken from a glioma patient treated with radiotherapy, temozolomide or both. CDR3 residues: CASSRGTGSASAFF. The CDR3 region has the DNA TGTGCCAGCAGCCGGGGAACAGGGTCAGCTTCAGCTTTCTTT.